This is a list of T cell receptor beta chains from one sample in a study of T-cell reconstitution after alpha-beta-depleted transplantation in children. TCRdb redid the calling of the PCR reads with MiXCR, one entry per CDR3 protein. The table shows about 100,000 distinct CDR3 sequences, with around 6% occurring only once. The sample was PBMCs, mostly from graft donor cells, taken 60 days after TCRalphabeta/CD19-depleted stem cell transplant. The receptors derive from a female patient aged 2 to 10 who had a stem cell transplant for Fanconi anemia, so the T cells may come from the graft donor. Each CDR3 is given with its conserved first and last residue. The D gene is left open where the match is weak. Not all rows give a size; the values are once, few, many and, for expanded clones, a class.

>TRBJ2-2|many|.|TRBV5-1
TGCGCCAGCAGCCCCGGTTACAGCGGGGAGCTGTTTTTT
CASSPGYSGELFF
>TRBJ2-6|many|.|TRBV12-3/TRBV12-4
TGTGCCAGCAGTTTAAACCCGCCGGAGGCTGGGGCCAACGTCCTGACTTTC
CASSLNPPEAGANVLTF
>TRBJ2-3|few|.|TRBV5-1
TGCGCCAGCAGCTTGGCCCAAGCGGGCCCCACAGATACGCAGTATTTT
CASSLAQAGPTDTQYF
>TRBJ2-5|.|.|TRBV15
TGTGCCACCAGCAGATCTAACCCCAGGGGCTCAAATAGACGGGAGACCCAGTACTTC
CATSRSNPRGSNRRETQYF
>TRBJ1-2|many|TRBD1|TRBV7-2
TGTGCCAGCAGTCCAGCTACAGGGGGCGCGGTGCTCTATGGCTACACCTTC
CASSPATGGAVLYGYTF
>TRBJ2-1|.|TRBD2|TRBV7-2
TGTGCCAGCAGCGCAGCGTCCGGGACTAGCGATACCAAAAACTACAATGAGCAGTTCTTC
CASSAASGTSDTKNYNEQFF
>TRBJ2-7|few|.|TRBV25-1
TGTGCCAGCAGTGAATTTGGTCTAGCCCGCTCCGAGCAGTACTTC
CASSEFGLARSEQYF
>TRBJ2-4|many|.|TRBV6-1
TGTGCCAGCAGTGAATCGGGGGTAGCCAAAAACATTCAGTACTTC
CASSESGVAKNIQYF
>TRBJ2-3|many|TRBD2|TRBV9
TGTGCCAGCAGCCCGGGAGGGGGGCCGGCTATACAGCGGCAGTATTTT
CASSPGGGPAIQRQYF
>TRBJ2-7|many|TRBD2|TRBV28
TGTGCCAGCAGTCCTCAGCGGGAGGCCTACGAGCAGTACTTC
CASSPQREAYEQYF
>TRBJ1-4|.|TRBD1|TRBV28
TGTGCCAGCAGTCATCCGACAGGGGGGTCTGAAAAACTGTTTTTT
CASSHPTGGSEKLFF
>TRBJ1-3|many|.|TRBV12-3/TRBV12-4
TGTGCCAGCAGTTTTGTTGAGGGAAACACCATATATTTT
CASSFVEGNTIYF
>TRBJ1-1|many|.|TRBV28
TGTGCCAGCAGTTTTCGCCAGGATATGAACACTGAAGCTTTCTTT
CASSFRQDMNTEAFF
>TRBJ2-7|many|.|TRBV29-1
TGCAGCGTTGAGAGGGTCGGCCTTTACGAGCAGTACTTC
CSVERVGLYEQYF
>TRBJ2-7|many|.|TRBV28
TGTGCCAGCAGTACGTACTACCTCTACGAGCAGTACTTC
CASSTYYLYEQYF
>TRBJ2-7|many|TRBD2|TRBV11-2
TGTGCCAGCCGCGGGACTAGTCGGTCCTACGAGCAGTACTTC
CASRGTSRSYEQYF
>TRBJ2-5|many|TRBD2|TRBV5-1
TGCGCCAGCAGCTTAGCGGGGAGGTGGGAGACCCAGTACTTC
CASSLAGRWETQYF
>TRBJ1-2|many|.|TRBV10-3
TGTGCCATCAGCGACAACAACGGCGCCTATGGCTACACCTTC
CAISDNNGAYGYTF
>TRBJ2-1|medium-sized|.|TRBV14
TGTGCCAGCAGCCCTCTCGGCAGTTACAATGAGCAGTTCTTC
CASSPLGSYNEQFF
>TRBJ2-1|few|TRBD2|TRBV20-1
TGCAGTGCCGGTGGGACTAGCGGGGGGGTCTACAATGAGCAGTTCTTC
CSAGGTSGGVYNEQFF
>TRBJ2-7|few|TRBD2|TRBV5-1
TGCGCCAGCAGATCCCTAGCGGGCTCCTACGAGCAGTACTTC
CASRSLAGSYEQYF
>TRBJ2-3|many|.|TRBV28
TGTGCCAGCAGTTCCACAGGACTGGCCCTAACAGATACGCAGTATTTT
CASSSTGLALTDTQYF
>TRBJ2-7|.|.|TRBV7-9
TGTGCCAGCAGCACCCGGCAGGTATCCCCCCCCGAGCAGTACTTC
CASSTRQVSPPEQYF
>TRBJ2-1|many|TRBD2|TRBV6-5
TGTGCCAGCAGTTACTCAGGGACGGGGGGGATTTACAATGAGCAGTTCTTC
CASSYSGTGGIYNEQFF
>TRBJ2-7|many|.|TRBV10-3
TGTGCCATCAGCCTAGAGGACAGCTCCTACGAGCAGTACTTC
CAISLEDSSYEQYF
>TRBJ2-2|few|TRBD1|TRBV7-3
TGTGCCAGCAGCCGACAGGGGGCAGGGCTGGACACCGGGGAGCTGTTTTTT
CASSRQGAGLDTGELFF
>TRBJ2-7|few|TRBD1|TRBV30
TGTGCCTGGGCAGGACAGGGGTTGGGGAAGTACTTC
CAWAGQGLGKYF
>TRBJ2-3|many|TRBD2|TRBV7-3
TGTGCCAGCAGCTTAAGACAGTGGACTAGCGGGAGGGACACAGATACGCAGTATTTT
CASSLRQWTSGRDTDTQYF
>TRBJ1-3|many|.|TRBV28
TGTGCCAGCAAACAGTACTCTGGAAACACCATATATTTT
CASKQYSGNTIYF
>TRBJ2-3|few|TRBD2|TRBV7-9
TGTGCCAGCAGCTTCCTTAGCGGGAGCACAGATACGCAGTATTTT
CASSFLSGSTDTQYF
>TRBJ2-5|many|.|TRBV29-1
TGCAGCGTTTTTGGCAATTCGGAGACCCAGTACTTC
CSVFGNSETQYF
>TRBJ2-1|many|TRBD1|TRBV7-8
TGTGCCAGCAGCTCCAGGACAGGGTCCTACAATGAGCAGTTCTTC
CASSSRTGSYNEQFF
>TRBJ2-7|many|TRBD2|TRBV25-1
TGTGCCAGCAGTGAAATGGGACTAGCGCCCTACGAGCAGTACTTC
CASSEMGLAPYEQYF
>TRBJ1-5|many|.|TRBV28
TGTGCCAGCAGTTTATTTCAGCCCCAGCATTTT
CASSLFQPQHF
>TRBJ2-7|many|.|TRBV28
TGTGCCAGCGAGTCTGGTGGGCAGTACTTC
CASESGGQYF
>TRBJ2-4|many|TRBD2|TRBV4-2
TGTGCCAGCAGCCAAGACCTAGCGGGGTTGGGAGCCAAAAACATTCAGTACTTC
CASSQDLAGLGAKNIQYF
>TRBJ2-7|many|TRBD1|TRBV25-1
TGTGCCAGCAGTGACCCAGGACAGGAACGAAAGCAGTACTTC
CASSDPGQERKQYF
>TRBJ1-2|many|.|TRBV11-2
TGTGCCAGCAGCCTATTCGGGAGAGCTAACTATGGCTACACCTTC
CASSLFGRANYGYTF
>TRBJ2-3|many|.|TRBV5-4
TGTGCCAGCAGCCCGAGTAAGCTTGGTTCCACAGATACGCAGTATTTT
CASSPSKLGSTDTQYF
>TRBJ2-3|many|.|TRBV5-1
TGCGCCAGCTGTTATGGGACCACAGATACGCAGTATTTT
CASCYGTTDTQYF
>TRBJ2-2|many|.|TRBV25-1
TGTGCCAGCTTCGCGGGGCCTGGCGGGGAGCTGTTTTTT
CASFAGPGGELFF
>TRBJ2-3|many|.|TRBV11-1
TGTGCCAGCAGCTTGGACGCACATTTGGAAGGGGGTCGCACAGATACGCAGTATTTT
CASSLDAHLEGGRTDTQYF
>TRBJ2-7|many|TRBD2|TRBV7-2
TGTGCCAGCAGCTTATTAGCGGGAAAAGCCTACGAGCAGTACTTC
CASSLLAGKAYEQYF
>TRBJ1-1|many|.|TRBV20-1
TGCAGTGCCACCCCGAACATGAACACTGAAGCTTTCTTT
CSATPNMNTEAFF
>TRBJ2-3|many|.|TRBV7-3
TGTGCCAGCAGCTCCACTAGCTCTAGCACAGATACGCAGTATTTT
CASSSTSSSTDTQYF
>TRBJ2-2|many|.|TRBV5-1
TGCGCCAGCAGCTTTTCGGGGGGCAACACCGGGGAGCTGTTTTTT
CASSFSGGNTGELFF
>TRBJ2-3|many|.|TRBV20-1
TGCAGTGCTAGTGTATCTTTTGCCGCGGATACGCAGTATTTT
CSASVSFAADTQYF
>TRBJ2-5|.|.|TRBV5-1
TGCGCCAGCAGCTGGGGGACCCCGCAAGAGACCCAGTACTTC
CASSWGTPQETQYF
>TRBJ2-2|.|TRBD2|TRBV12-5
TGTGCTAGTGGTTTCACTGGCGGGAGGGATTCGGTCACCGGGGAGCTGTTTTTT
CASGFTGGRDSVTGELFF
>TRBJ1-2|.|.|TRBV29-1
TGCAGCGTTGGGTCTGGACGGATTAACTATGGCTACACCTTC
CSVGSGRINYGYTF
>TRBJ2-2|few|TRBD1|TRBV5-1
TGCGCCAGCAGCACCACAGGGGAAAAGGCCGGGGAGCTGTTTTTT
CASSTTGEKAGELFF
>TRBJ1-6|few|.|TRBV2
TGTGCCAGCAGTGGACAGGCTAGCTCCTATAATTCACCCCTCCACTTT
CASSGQASSYNSPLHF
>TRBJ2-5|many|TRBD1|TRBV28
TGTGCCAGCAGTCTGGACAGGATGGTAGAAGAGACCCAGTACTTC
CASSLDRMVEETQYF